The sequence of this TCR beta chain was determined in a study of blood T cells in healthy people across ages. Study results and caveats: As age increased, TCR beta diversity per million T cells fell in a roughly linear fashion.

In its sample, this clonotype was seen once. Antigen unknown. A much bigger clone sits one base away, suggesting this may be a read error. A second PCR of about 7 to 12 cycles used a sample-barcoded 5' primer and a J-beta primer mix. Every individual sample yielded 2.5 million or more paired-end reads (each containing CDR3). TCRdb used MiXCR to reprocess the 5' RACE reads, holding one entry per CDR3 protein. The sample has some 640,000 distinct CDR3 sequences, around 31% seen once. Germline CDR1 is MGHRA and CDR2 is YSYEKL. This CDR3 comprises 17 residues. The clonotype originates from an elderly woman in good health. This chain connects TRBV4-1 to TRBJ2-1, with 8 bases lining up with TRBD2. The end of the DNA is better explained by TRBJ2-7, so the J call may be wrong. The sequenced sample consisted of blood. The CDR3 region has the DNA TGCGCCAGCAGCCGAGATATAGCGGGGTCCTCCTACAATGAGCAGTACTTC. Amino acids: CASSRDIAGSSYNEQYF.